This TCR beta chain was recorded in a study of T cells after yellow fever vaccination. At the level of the study: Preparing low-cell-number fractions relied on SMART-Seq v4 Ultra Low Input. The study's findings and limits: The secondary T-cell response peaked on day 5, not day 15, but was weaker. Most clones from primary vaccination were detected again post-booster (around 96% CD4, 88% CD8).

5'RACE template switching added a universal primer site and UMIs to TCR cDNA. TCRdb used MiXCR to reprocess the 5' RACE reads, holding one entry per CDR3 protein. The table includes some 560,000 distinct CDR3 sequences, less than 20% detected once. CDR3 length: 13 amino acids. V was trimmed by 8 bases and J by 3 bases, leaving 13 bases between them. In germline, CDR1 is MNHEY, CDR2 SMNVEV (reference sequence). This clonotype was counted only a few times. The antigen is not known. The material was PBMCs, obtained 5 days after the first yellow fever vaccination. The rearrangement uses TRBV27 and TRBJ1-2; a weak D match, TRBD1 (5 bases). This TCR was recovered from a man aged 18-30 years who received the YFV17D yellow fever vaccine. CDR3 nucleotide sequence: TGTGCCAGCGGAGGAAGGGACGACTATGGCTACACCTTC. It is translated as CASGGRDDYGYTF.